The 17 T cell receptor beta chains in this list originate from one sample, sequenced in a study of shared clonotypes between healthy human individuals (dated by TCRdb to 2018 to 2020). Library prep was done by the immunoSEQ multiplex PCR assay. TCRdb stores this immuneACCESS table with in-frame sequences only. Part of the clones is absent; in the studies checked, under half of the shortfall reflects unresolved V genes, and no reason is known for the rest. This sample is represented by fewer than 2.5 million clones; approximately 93% of them were singletons. The ten most abundant clones make up 0.36% of the sample. The sample comprised naive CD4+ T cells from PBMCs. What the cell subset or site label conveys for this sample: CD45RA+ positively selected. Receptor source: a young man in good health. Some clones in this sample may be carry-over from other donors' samples.

V is TRBV11-2 and J is TRBJ2-7; 8 bases line up with TRBD2. V gave up 4 bases and J gave up 2 bases; unmatched junction bases: 10. The CDR3 spans 16 residues. Germline CDR1 reads SGHAT; CDR2 reads FQNNGV. For the CDR3, the DNA is TGTGCCAGCAGCTATGGACTTCTAGCGGGTGCCTACGAGCAGTACTTC. This translates into CASSYGLLAGAYEQYF. The variable domain in full, with the rest retrieved from reference TRBV11-2 and TRBJ2-7, is EAGVAQSPRYKIIEKRQSVAFWCNPISGHATLYWYQQILGQGPKLLIQFQNNGVVDDSQLPKDRFSAERLKGVDSTLKIQPAKLEDSAVYLCASSYGLLAGAYEQYFGPGTRLTVT.

This clone showed up just once. The rearrangement joins TRBV11-2 to TRBJ2-3; D possibly matches TRBD1 or TRBD2 (5 bases each). The CDR3 spans 14 residues. CDR1 is SGHAT, CDR2 FQNNGV, per germline. With 4 bases removed from V and 0 bases from J, the gap between germline ends came to 8 bases. The CDR3, as DNA: TGTGCCAGCAGCTCACGGGACAGCACAGATACGCAGTATTTT. It yields the protein CASSSRDSTDTQYF. Drawing the rest from reference TRBV11-2 and TRBJ2-3, the complete variable domain is EAGVAQSPRYKIIEKRQSVAFWCNPISGHATLYWYQQILGQGPKLLIQFQNNGVVDDSQLPKDRFSAERLKGVDSTLKIQPAKLEDSAVYLCASSSRDSTDTQYFGPGTRLTVL.

The rearrangement joins TRBV13 to TRBJ2-1; 10 bases agree with TRBD1. Losses at the gene ends were 5 bases for V and 0 bases for J; bases not matched to a gene: 7. Germline lookup yields CDR1 PRHDT and CDR2 FYEKMQ (reference sequence). The CDR3 has 17 residues. The CDR3 DNA sequence: TGTGCCAGCAGCCTGGACAGGGGGAATTACTCCTACAATGAGCAGTTCTTC. As protein: CASSLDRGNYSYNEQFF.

V gene TRBV28 combines with J gene TRBJ2-1; perhaps TRBD2 as D (5 bases). The germline V gene has CDR1 MDHEN and CDR2 SYDVKM. The CDR3 totals 14 residues. V lost 5 bases and J 6 bases, leaving 14 bases between the germline ends. The CDR3 nucleotides read TGTGCCAGCAGTAGCACCGGGATAGGCAATGAGCAGTTCTTC. Translation gives CASSSTGIGNEQFF. Supplemented by reference TRBV28 and TRBJ2-1, the full variable domain reads DVKVTQSSRYLVKRTGEKVFLECVQDMDHENMFWYRQDPGLGLRLIYFSYDVKMKEKGDIPEGYSVSREKKERFSLILESASTNQTSMYLCASSSTGIGNEQFFGPGTRLTVL.

As concerns this clone: Other DNA sequences from this sample encode an identical CDR3 as well. The V and J genes are TRBV19 and TRBJ2-3; D is uncertain. The CDR3 is 13 residues long. Trimming shortened V by 6 bases and J by 0 bases, and 7 bases separated the two germline ends. CDR1 is LNHDA, CDR2 SQIVND, per germline (reference sequence). The CDR3 bases are TGTGCCAGTAGCACGACCAGCACAGATACGCAGTATTTT. This gives the protein CASSTTSTDTQYF.

This chain links TRBV29-1 with TRBJ2-7; the D is unclear. V was clipped by 4 bases and J by 0 bases, with 10 bases between them. Germline V gives CDR1 SQVTM, CDR2 ANQGSEA. There are 13 residues in the CDR3. The CDR3 bases are TGCAGCGTTGGGCGTGGGTACTCCTACGAGCAGTACTTC. This gives the protein CSVGRGYSYEQYF.

The V gene is TRBV15, the J gene TRBJ2-1; TRBD2 aligns across 7 bases. The CDR3 runs to 16 residues. Germline CDR1 is LNHNV and CDR2 is YYDKDF (reference sequence). V dropped 1 base and J dropped 1; count of bases not matched to a gene: 4. This chain's CDR3 is CATSRGPSGSYNEQFF. CDR3 nucleotide sequence: TGTGCCACCAGCAGAGGTCCTAGCGGTTCCTACAATGAGCAGTTCTTC.

The chain joins TRBV4-1 to TRBJ2-5; 7 positions match TRBD1. This CDR3 comprises 18 residues. The V gene end was trimmed by 1 base and the J gene end by 0 bases; junction bases not matched to a gene: 11. In germline, CDR1 is MGHRA, CDR2 YSYEKL. As DNA, the CDR3 is TGCGCCAGCAGCCAAGTTTCCGGGACAGATACACACCAAGAGACCCAGTACTTC. Encoded protein: CASSQVSGTDTHQETQYF.

V usage is TRBV14 and J usage is TRBJ2-1, with TRBD2 matching 8 bases. Germline assignment: CDR1 SGHDN and CDR2 FVKESK. V lost 3 bases, J lost 4 bases, and 5 bases stayed unmatched. The CDR3 sequence is 15 residues long. CDR3 sequence: CASSQSLAEYNEQFF. CDR3 coding DNA: TGTGCCAGCAGCCAGTCACTAGCGGAATACAATGAGCAGTTCTTC.

The chain couples TRBV18 to TRBJ2-7; weak D call: TRBD1 (6 bases). Trimming cost V 6 bases and J 4 bases, with 16 bases left between them. The germline V gene encodes CDR1 KGHSH and CDR2 LQKENI. There are 14 residues in the CDR3. CDR3 bases: TGTGCCAGCTCCTTACAGGGATTCTGGTACGAGCAGTACTTC. Its protein product is CASSLQGFWYEQYF.

A word on this clone: The same CDR3 also results from other DNA sequences found in this sample. The J gene is TRBJ2-7, the V gene TRBV7-2, with 7 positions matching TRBD2. Trimming removed 0 bases from V and 4 bases from J; junction bases left unmatched: 3. This CDR3 is built from 14 residues. Germline-derived CDR1 and CDR2 are SGHTA and FQGNSA. DNA for the CDR3: TGTGCCAGCAGCTTAGCGCGGGAGACATACGAGCAGTACTTC. Its protein product is CASSLARETYEQYF.

The genes are TRBV15 and TRBJ1-2, with TRBD1 matching over 7 bases. Germline-derived CDR1 and CDR2 are LNHNV and YYDKDF (reference sequence). Unmatched junction bases numbered 9, after V lost 5 bases and J lost 6 bases. This CDR3 spans 14 amino acids. The CDR3 DNA follows: TGTGCCACCAGCGGCTCCTACAGGGGCGATGGCTACACCTTC. It codes for CATSGSYRGDGYTF.

A note on this clone: The same CDR3 also results from other DNA sequences found in this sample. CDR3 sequence: CASSPPAQPQHF. CDR3 sequence (DNA): TGTGCCAGCAGTCCCCCGGCGCAGCCCCAGCATTTT. The chain joins TRBV28 to TRBJ1-5; D is ambiguous. V gave up 5 bases and J gave up 7 bases, with 9 bases separating them. CDR1 is MDHEN, CDR2 SYDVKM, per germline. The CDR3 sequence is 12 residues long.

CDR3 amino acids: CASSSDPTSKQYF. CDR3 coding DNA: TGTGCCAGCAGCTCCGATCCAACGAGTAAGCAGTACTTC. The chain joins TRBV7-3 to TRBJ2-7; D gene ambiguous. The CDR3 totals 13 residues. Germline-derived CDR1 and CDR2 are SGHTA and FQGTGA. V was clipped by 4 bases and J by 8 bases, with 15 bases between them.

This clone appeared a single time. The chain employs TRBV28 and TRBJ1-2; D ambiguous. CDR1 is MDHEN and CDR2 is SYDVKM in the germline V gene. The length of the CDR3 is 17 residues. V dropped 6 bases and J dropped 0 bases, with 20 bases sitting between them. The CDR3 here is CASRVRTVFRANYGYTF. The CDR3, as DNA: TGTGCCAGCAGGGTCCGGACTGTGTTCCGAGCTAACTATGGCTACACCTTC.

This sequence joins TRBV5-1 and TRBJ2-5; 7 bases align to TRBD1. CDR1 is SGHRS and CDR2 is YFSETQ in the germline V gene. The CDR3 is made up of 15 amino acids. V was pared by 2 bases and J by 4 bases, with 8 bases of the junction left unmatched. The chain's CDR3 is CASSFPLTGVETQYF. DNA for the CDR3: TGCGCCAGCAGCTTTCCACTTACAGGGGTAGAGACCCAGTACTTC.

With regard to this clone: The identical CDR3 is also encoded by other nucleotide sequences in the sample. This rearrangement joins TRBV5-1 to TRBJ1-3, with D tentatively TRBD1 (5 bases). This CDR3 contains 16 residues. CDR1 and CDR2 from the germline V gene are SGHRS and YFSETQ. The ends were cut back, 0 bases at V and 0 bases at J, with 10 bases in the middle. This chain's CDR3 is CASSLASGGSGNTIYF. DNA of the CDR3: TGCGCCAGCAGCTTGGCGTCGGGGGGCTCTGGAAACACCATATATTTT.